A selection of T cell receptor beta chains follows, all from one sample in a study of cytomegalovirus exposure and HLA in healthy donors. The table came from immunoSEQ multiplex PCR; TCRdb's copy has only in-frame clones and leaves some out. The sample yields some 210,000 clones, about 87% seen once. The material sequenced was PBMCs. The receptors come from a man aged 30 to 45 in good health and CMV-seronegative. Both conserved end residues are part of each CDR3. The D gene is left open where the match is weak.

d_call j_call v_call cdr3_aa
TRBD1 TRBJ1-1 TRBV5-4 CASSADTGGATEAFF
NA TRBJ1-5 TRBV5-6 CASSPGGAPNQPQHF
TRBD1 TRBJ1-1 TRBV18 CASSLRDRAVEAFF
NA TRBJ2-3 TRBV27 CASSLPGGVEGDTQYF
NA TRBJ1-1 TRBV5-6 CASSLPPGNTEAFF
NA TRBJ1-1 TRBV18 CASSPGVNTEAFF
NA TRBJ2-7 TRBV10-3 CAISESNSYEQYF
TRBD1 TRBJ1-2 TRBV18 CASSPGQEAYGYTF
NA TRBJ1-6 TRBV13 CASSLGQTYNSPLHF
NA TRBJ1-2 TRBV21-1 CASSKAAPRTF
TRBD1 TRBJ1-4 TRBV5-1 CASSGDRGVNEKLFF
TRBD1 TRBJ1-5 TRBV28 CASSLRGQGMNQPQHF
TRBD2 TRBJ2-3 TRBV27 CASSLWRGSTDTQYF
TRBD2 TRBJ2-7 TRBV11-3 CASSLRTSGLYEQYF
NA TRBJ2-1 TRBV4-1 CASSQDLGAPIRFF
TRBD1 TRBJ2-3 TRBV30 CAWASGTGADTQYF